These 30 T cell receptor beta chains share one sample of origin, sequenced in a study of blood T cell repertoires in COVID-19. TCRdb's table, derived via immunoSEQ multiplex PCR, lists solely in-frame clones and lacks some. The sample records about 160,000 clones, under 90% being singletons. Sequencing used peripheral blood. All receptors come from a woman over 75 with acute or convalescent COVID-19.

J is TRBJ2-7 and V is TRBV6-2 or TRBV6-3; possible D gene TRBD1, 5 bases. V was cut by 4 bases and J by 6 bases, with 16 bases left in between. Germline V gene sequence: CDR1 MNHEY, CDR2 SVGEGT. The CDR3 has 14 residues. Here the CDR3 reads CASSFPGYPREQYF. Here the CDR3 DNA reads TGTGCCAGCAGTTTTCCAGGGTACCCCCGCGAGCAGTACTTC.

The CDR3 protein is CASSLQSTSGSTRDTQYF. In DNA, the CDR3 is TGTGCCAGCAGCCTACAGTCGACTAGCGGGAGTACTAGGGATACGCAGTATTTT. The V call is TRBV11-2, the J call TRBJ2-3; TRBD2 agrees at 12 bases. Germline V gene sequence: CDR1 SGHAT, CDR2 FQNNGV. The V gene end was trimmed by 5 bases and the J gene end by 6 bases; junction bases not matched to a gene: 15. This CDR3 spans 18 amino acids.

V and J are TRBV11-3 and TRBJ2-7; tentative D call: TRBD1 (5 bases). CDR3 length equals 16 residues. The germline V and J ends were trimmed by 1 base and 3 bases, with 16 bases remaining between them. Germline V gives CDR1 SGHNT, CDR2 YENEEA. CDR3 sequence: CASSLVLRTKDYEQYF. The CDR3 DNA follows: TGTGCCAGCAGCTTAGTGTTGCGGACAAAAGACTACGAGCAGTACTTC.

In this sample, this clone turned up once. The chain links TRBV10-2 to TRBJ2-7, with TRBD2 matching 8 bases. From germline, CDR1 is WSHSY and CDR2 SAAADI. The CDR3 totals 16 residues. The V segment lost 3 bases and the J segment 3 bases; nucleotides outside the gene matches: 10. CDR3 sequence: CASSDSGRPRVYEQYF. The CDR3 bases are TGCGCCAGCAGTGACAGCGGGAGACCCCGGGTCTACGAGCAGTACTTC.

This chain links TRBV3-1 (or the pseudogene TRBV3-2) with TRBJ2-1; D perhaps matches TRBD1 (5 bases). From germline, CDR1 is LGHDT and CDR2 YNNKEL (reference sequence). V lost 4 bases and J 9 bases, leaving 10 bases between the germline ends. CDR3 length: 12 residues. CDR3 sequence reads: CASSRQLGEQFF. The CDR3 nucleotides read TGTGCCAGCAGCCGACAGCTCGGTGAGCAGTTCTTC.

The V call is TRBV2, the J call TRBJ2-7, with TRBD2 as a possible D gene (6 bases). The V and J ends lost 5 bases and 1 base respectively, with 9 bases between them. Germline V gene lookup returns CDR1 SNHLY and CDR2 FYNNEI. CDR3 length equals 13 residues. Written as DNA, the CDR3 is TGTGCCAGCAGTAGGGACTTTTCCTACGAGCAGTACTTC. Protein sequence: CASSRDFSYEQYF.

The chain is built from TRBV6-5 and TRBJ2-7; perhaps TRBD2 as D (6 bases). V was trimmed by 2 bases and J by 1 base, leaving 12 bases between them. Germline CDR1 reads MNHEY; CDR2 reads SVGAGI. The CDR3 runs to 15 residues. The CDR3 DNA sequence: TGTGCCAGCAGTTACCGGGCGGGACCGTCCTACGAGCAGTACTTC. Translation gives CASSYRAGPSYEQYF.

The chain joins TRBV6-6 to TRBJ1-4; 7 bases fit TRBD1. J gave up 0 bases and V 6 bases, and 4 bases lay outside the gene matches. The CDR3 is made up of 15 amino acids. Germline V gene sequence: CDR1 MNHNY, CDR2 SVGAGI (reference sequence). The CDR3 DNA sequence: TGTGCCAGCAGGACCGGGACAGCAACTAATGAAAAACTGTTTTTT. It is translated as CASRTGTATNEKLFF.

V and J are TRBV5-1 and TRBJ1-2; TRBD1 matches 7 bases. The germline V gene encodes CDR1 SGHRS and CDR2 YFSETQ. CDR3 length: 14 residues. Losses at the gene ends were 4 bases for V and 5 bases for J; bases not matched to a gene: 8. In DNA, the CDR3 is TGCGCCAGCAGCCCGGGACAGACGAGTTATGGCTACACCTTC. This encodes CASSPGQTSYGYTF. The full variable domain, completed using reference TRBV5-1 and TRBJ1-2, is KAGVTQTPRYLIKTRGQQVTLSCSPISGHRSVSWYQQTPGQGLQFLFEYFSETQRNKGNFPGRFSGRQFSNSRSEMNVSTLELGDSALYLCASSPGQTSYGYTFGSGTRLTVV.

This clone was counted only a few times. This chain uses TRBV6-2 or TRBV6-3 with TRBJ2-3; 9 bases match TRBD2. Germline V gene data show CDR1 as MNHEY and CDR2 as SVGEGT. Trimming cost V 3 bases and J 1 base; bases outside gene matches: 5. The CDR3 runs 16 residues. The CDR3 here is CASSYERLAGTDTQYF. In nucleotides, the CDR3 is TGTGCCAGCAGTTATGAGAGACTAGCGGGCACAGATACGCAGTATTTT.

V usage is TRBV4-3 and J usage is TRBJ2-5; 7 bases match TRBD2. The CDR3 has 14 amino acids. The V gene end was trimmed by 1 base and the J gene end by 5 bases; junction bases not matched to a gene: 4. Germline CDR1 is LGHNA and CDR2 is YSLEER. In DNA form, the CDR3 reads TGCGCCAGCAGCCAAGCTAATAGCGGGGAGACCCAGTACTTC. Encoded protein: CASSQANSGETQYF.

This rearrangement joins TRBV5-1 to TRBJ1-2, with TRBD1 matching over 9 bases. This CDR3 comprises 17 residues. In germline, CDR1 is SGHRS, CDR2 YFSETQ. The J segment lost 7 bases and the V segment lost 0 bases, leaving 13 bases of the junction unmatched. DNA for the CDR3: TGCGCCAGCAGCTTGGGACGGAGGGACAGGGTAAACGGTGGCTACACCTTC. This sequence encodes CASSLGRRDRVNGGYTF.

V is TRBV2 and J is TRBJ2-7, with D maybe TRBD1 (5 bases). The CDR3 runs to 14 residues. The V gene lost 7 bases and the J gene lost 3 bases, with 16 bases spanning the gap. CDR1 and CDR2 from the germline V gene are SNHLY and FYNNEI. The CDR3 sequence: CASNLSGMDYEQYF. In DNA, the CDR3 is TGTGCCAGCAATCTTTCAGGGATGGACTACGAGCAGTACTTC.

The chain uses TRBV21-1 and TRBJ2-7; the tabulated D call, TRBD2, remains unverified against the DNA. TRBV21-1 represents a pseudogene. CDR3 size: 16 residues. CDR3 sequence reads: CASSKVASAPSYEQYF. Written as DNA, the CDR3 is TGTGCCAGCAGCAAAGTCGCTAGTGCCCCTTCCTACGAGCAGTACTTC.

The chain couples TRBV30 to TRBJ1-6; D is unclear. The CDR3 spans 14 residues. Germline CDR1 is GTSNPN and CDR2 is SVGIG (reference sequence). Trimming pared 2 bases from V and 7 bases from J, leaving 12 bases between. The CDR3 bases are TGTGCCTGGAGTCAGTCCGGGTGGAATTCACCCCTCCACTTT. This encodes CAWSQSGWNSPLHF. Full variable domain (missing parts from reference TRBV30 and TRBJ1-6): SQTIHQWPATLVQPVGSPLSLECTVEGTSNPNLYWYRQAAGRGLQLLFYSVGIGQISSEVPQNLSASRPQDRQFILSSKKLLLSDSGFYLCAWSQSGWNSPLHFGNGTRLTVT.

The chain employs TRBV9 and TRBJ1-5; no definite D call. Germline lookup yields CDR1 SGDLS and CDR2 YYNGEE. This CDR3 contains 15 residues. V lost 0 bases to trimming and J lost 0 bases, with 7 bases between them. DNA for the CDR3: TGTGCCAGCAGCGTAGATGTACATAGCAATCAGCCCCAGCATTTT. This gives the protein CASSVDVHSNQPQHF.

This sequence joins TRBV5-4 and TRBJ2-7, with D possibly matching TRBD2 (6 bases). V dropped 0 bases and J dropped 3 bases, with 13 bases sitting between them. This CDR3 contains 15 residues. The germline gives CDR1 SGHNT, CDR2 YYREEE (reference sequence). This CDR3 is CASSLGREPIYEQYF. The CDR3 DNA follows: TGTGCCAGCAGCTTGGGGCGGGAACCGATCTACGAGCAGTACTTC. The full variable domain, with the rest looked up from reference TRBV5-4 and TRBJ2-7, is ETGVTQSPTHLIKTRGQQVTLRCSSQSGHNTVSWYQQALGQGPQFIFQYYREEENGRGNFPPRFSGLQFPNYSSELNVNALELDDSALYLCASSLGREPIYEQYFGPGTRLTVT.

The V call is TRBV9, the J call TRBJ2-7, with D possibly matching TRBD2 (7 bases). Germline loops: CDR1 SGDLS, CDR2 YYNGEE. This CDR3 comprises 16 residues. V shed 0 bases and J shed 6 bases, with 19 bases lying between them. The CDR3 loop is CASSVGGGRGLSEQYF. DNA for the CDR3: TGTGCCAGCAGCGTAGGGGGGGGGCGGGGGCTTAGCGAGCAGTACTTC.

The chain is built from TRBV5-6 and TRBJ1-1; 10 nucleotides agree with TRBD1. The CDR3 is made up of 15 amino acids. V lost 4 bases, J lost 0 bases, and 3 bases stayed unmatched. The germline V gene has CDR1 SGHDT and CDR2 YYEEEE. The CDR3 here is CASSRQGAMNTEAFF. DNA for the CDR3: TGTGCCAGCAGCAGACAGGGGGCGATGAACACTGAAGCTTTCTTT.

The genes are TRBV14 and TRBJ1-2; 9 nucleotides agree with TRBD1. This CDR3 has 16 residues. Trimming removed 1 base from V and 7 bases from J; junction bases left unmatched: 10. Per germline, CDR1 SGHDN and CDR2 FVKESK. CDR3 region: CASSQVTGGAGGGYTF. CDR3 DNA: TGTGCCAGCAGCCAAGTCACAGGGGGCGCTGGGGGTGGCTACACCTTC. Using reference TRBV14 and TRBJ1-2 for the parts outside the CDR3, the full variable domain is EAGVTQFPSHSVIEKGQTVTLRCDPISGHDNLYWYRRVMGKEIKFLLHFVKESKQDESGMPNNRFLAERTGGTYSTLKVQPAELEDSGVYFCASSQVTGGAGGGYTFGSGTRLTVV.

The chain is built from TRBV7-8 and TRBJ1-2, with D maybe TRBD1 (5 bases). CDR1 is SGHVS and CDR2 is FQNEAQ in the germline V gene. This CDR3 has 16 amino acids. Deletions cut 1 base from V and 8 bases from J, with 20 bases between. The CDR3 spells CASSLGVGGGEGGYTF. The CDR3 DNA follows: TGTGCCAGCAGCTTAGGAGTTGGTGGAGGGGAGGGCGGCTACACCTTC. The variable domain in full, with the rest retrieved from reference TRBV7-8 and TRBJ1-2, is GAGVSQSPRYKVAKRGQDVALRCDPISGHVSLFWYQQALGQGPEFLTYFQNEAQLDKSGLPSDRFFAERPEGSVSTLKIQRTQQEDSAVYLCASSLGVGGGEGGYTFGSGTRLTVV.

The genes are TRBV14 and TRBJ2-1; 8 bases align to TRBD2. Trimming took 0 bases from V and 3 from J; bases not matched to a gene: 16. In germline, CDR1 is SGHDN, CDR2 FVKESK. This CDR3 is 20 amino acids long. As DNA, the CDR3 is TGTGCCAGCAGCCAAGAGTCCCTAGCGGGCGCCCTCCGGGACTACAATGAGCAGTTCTTC. This gives the protein CASSQESLAGALRDYNEQFF. Full variable domain (rest looked up from reference TRBV14 and TRBJ2-1): EAGVTQFPSHSVIEKGQTVTLRCDPISGHDNLYWYRRVMGKEIKFLLHFVKESKQDESGMPNNRFLAERTGGTYSTLKVQPAELEDSGVYFCASSQESLAGALRDYNEQFFGPGTRLTVL.

This clone showed up just once. V is TRBV9 and J is TRBJ2-5, with TRBD2 matching 9 bases. V was pared by 3 bases and J by 5 bases, with 8 bases of the junction left unmatched. The CDR3 covers 15 residues. From germline, CDR1 is SGDLS and CDR2 YYNGEE. This CDR3 reads CASSGRAGGVETQYF. CDR3 bases: TGTGCCAGCAGCGGGAGAGCGGGGGGAGTGGAGACCCAGTACTTC.

The chain combines TRBV10-3 with TRBJ2-2, with D perhaps TRBD1 (8 bases). This CDR3 is built from 19 residues. Germline CDR1 ENHRY, CDR2 SYGVKD. Trimming took off 8 bases at V and 5 bases at J, with 30 bases between the two ends. The CDR3 spells CAIQGGAGGDLGKTGELFF. In DNA, the CDR3 is TGTGCCATCCAGGGGGGGGCAGGGGGCGATCTTGGTAAGACCGGGGAGCTGTTTTTT.

The chain employs TRBV5-4 and TRBJ2-1, with no clear D. Trimming took 6 bases from V and 6 from J, leaving 7 bases between them. The CDR3 runs to 11 residues. Germline V gene sequence: CDR1 SGHNT, CDR2 YYREEE (reference sequence). CDR3 coding DNA: TGTGCCAGCAATTCCCGCAATGAGCAGTTCTTC. Protein sequence: CASNSRNEQFF.

The chain is built from TRBV6-5 and TRBJ1-2; a weak D match, TRBD1 (5 bases). CDR1 and CDR2 from the germline V gene are MNHEY and SVGAGI. Trimming left V 6 bases short and J 8 bases short, with 22 bases between. The CDR3 is made up of 15 amino acids. The CDR3 sequence is CASSDLGGGIDGYTF. Here the CDR3 DNA reads TGTGCCAGCAGCGATCTGGGTGGGGGGATTGACGGCTACACCTTC.

The CDR3 region has the DNA TGTGCCAGCAGTTTAACTGGACTAGCATTCTCAGATACGCAGTATTTT. The encoded protein is CASSLTGLAFSDTQYF. V and J are TRBV27 and TRBJ2-3; 8 bases fit TRBD2. This CDR3 region has 16 residues. Unmatched junction bases numbered 8, after V lost 2 bases and J lost 4 bases. Germline CDR1 and CDR2: MNHEY and SMNVEV (reference sequence).

To note about this clone: One end of the junction fails to match germline, which may point to a read error. The chain joins TRBV7-2 to TRBJ2-3, with TRBD2 matching over 8 bases. CDR1 SGHTA and CDR2 FQGNSA come from the germline V gene. The CDR3 runs to 14 residues. The CDR3 sequence: CASSSYVEKLADSF. In nucleotides, the CDR3 is TGTGCCAGCAGCTCCTACGTCGAAAAACTAGCGGACTCGTTT.

The chain joins TRBV18 to TRBJ2-7; TRBD2 might be the D (7 bases). Trimming pared 2 bases from V and 4 bases from J, leaving 12 bases between. Germline CDR1 is KGHSH and CDR2 is LQKENI. The CDR3 covers 14 residues. In DNA form, the CDR3 reads TGTGCCAGCTCACCATTACAGGGAGGGTACGAGCAGTACTTC. Protein sequence: CASSPLQGGYEQYF.

The chain employs TRBV20-1 and TRBJ2-7; D not resolved. Germline CDR1 and CDR2: DFQATT and SNEGSKA (reference sequence). With 6 bases removed from V and 4 bases from J, the gap between germline ends came to 7 bases. This CDR3 is 10 amino acids long. The chain's CDR3 is CSAPKYEQYF. The CDR3 nucleotides read TGCAGTGCCCCCAAATACGAGCAGTACTTC.